The source of this T cell receptor (beta chain) is a study of early T cells in non-severe SARS-CoV-2 infection. Across the study: The study sequenced bulk RNA from unsorted whole blood, with chains unpaired.

V was shortened by 4 bases and J by 3 bases, with 12 bases between the two germline ends. CDR3 length equals 14 residues. One entry per CDR3 protein results from TCRdb running MiXCR on the 5' RACE reads. The table records roughly 60,000 distinct CDR3 sequences, about 5.6% of them present only once. The chain has TRBV12-3 or TRBV12-4 and TRBJ1-1, with D possibly TRBD1 on 6 matching bases. The sequenced sample consisted of whole blood. The receptor comes from an adult who was a healthcare worker with PCR-confirmed SARS-CoV-2 infection or an uninfected control (not recorded which). In DNA form, the CDR3 reads TGTGCCAGCAGTTGGGACATAAGGTACACTGAAGCTTTCTTT. Its translation is CASSWDIRYTEAFF.